This T cell receptor (beta chain) was identified during a study of T cell responses to AZD1222 COVID-19 vaccine. Germline lookup yields CDR1 SQVTM and CDR2 ANQGSEA. The V and J ends lost 6 bases and 5 bases respectively, with 13 bases between them. The CDR3 spans 12 residues. TCRdb keeps only in-frame clones here, not all; method: immunoSEQ multiplex PCR. The top ten hold around 3% of the sample, which has more than 150,000 clones, roughly nine tenths seen once. The J gene is TRBJ1-2, the V gene TRBV29-1; perhaps TRBD1 as D (6 bases). Sequenced here: peripheral blood, sampled 28 days after the second AZD1222 dose. This sequence was found in an adult who received the AZD1222 COVID-19 vaccine. CDR3 in amino acids: CSVEGVSYGYTF. The CDR3 DNA is TGCAGCGTCGAGGGGGTGTCTTATGGCTACACCTTC.